This TCR beta chain is drawn from a study of blood T cell repertoires in COVID-19. There are 19 residues in the CDR3. Germline V CDR1 and CDR2: MGHRA, YSYEKL. V lost 1 base, J lost 6 bases, and 17 bases stayed unmatched. Profiling relied on immunoSEQ multiplex PCR, and the TCRdb table lists in-frame clones only, not all of them. The sample holds 75,000 to 90,000 clones; approximately 80% are singletons and the top ten take roughly 4.8%. The sequence was obtained from a woman in her seventies with acute or convalescent COVID-19. Specimen: peripheral blood. The V call is TRBV4-1, the J call TRBJ1-1; 10 positions match TRBD1. As DNA, the CDR3 is TGCGCCAGCAGCCAAGTGGTTTCAGACAGGGGGCTTTGGAGGCCTGAAGCTTTCTTT. Residues: CASSQVVSDRGLWRPEAFF.